The entry below gives a single T cell receptor beta chain sequence along with its context. After removal of 6 bases from V and 2 bases from J, the junction contained 11 bases not matched to a gene. The length of the CDR3 is 16 residues. Germline V lookup: CDR1 LNHDA, CDR2 SQIVND (reference sequence). This entry comes from a study of shared clonotypes between healthy human individuals. The repertoire was sequenced with immunoSEQ multiplex PCR; TCRdb's copy has only in-frame clones and lacks some. The table lists some 1,400,000 clones, over 95% of them singletons. The V gene is TRBV19, the J gene TRBJ2-3, with 7 bases identical to TRBD2. This TCR was recovered from a man under 40 in good health. Sequencing was done on a sample of naive CD4+ T cells sorted from blood. Subset: CD45RA+ positively selected. The CDR3 is CASSKAGPPNTDTQYF. CDR3 nucleotides: TGTGCCAGTAGCAAAGCGGGACCACCTAACACAGATACGCAGTATTTT.